Presented here are 9 T cell receptor beta chains from one specimen sequenced in a study of CD8 T cells in Susac syndrome. It was with random hexamers that about 0.45 to 1 ug RNA was reverse transcribed. TCRdb re-called the immunoSEQ multiplex PCR reads with MiXCR, one entry per CDR3 protein. The sample includes about 200,000 distinct CDR3 sequences, about 95% of them seen just once. What was sequenced was CD4+ T cells from PBMCs. These receptor sequences come from a human donor with multiple sclerosis.

The chain joins TRBV3-1 to TRBJ1-2; a possible D gene is TRBD1 (5 bases). CDR1 is LGHDT and CDR2 is YNNKEL in the germline V gene (reference sequence). The V and J ends lost 5 bases and 12 bases respectively, with 13 bases between them. This CDR3 has 11 amino acids. The CDR3 nucleotides are TGTGCCAGCAGCTCCCCAGGGCTTCACACCTTC. It encodes CASSSPGLHTF.

The chain is built from TRBV27 and TRBJ2-3; TRBD1 or TRBD2 may be the D gene (5 bases each). Germline V gives CDR1 MNHEY, CDR2 SMNVEV (reference sequence). The CDR3 covers 15 residues. The V gene lost 8 bases and the J gene lost 4 bases, with 19 bases spanning the gap. As DNA, the CDR3 is TGTGCCAGCGGCAAACGGGGCCCGGGCCCAGATACGCAGTATTTT. Protein product: CASGKRGPGPDTQYF.

Concerning this clonotype itself: Germline is not matched at one junction end, which may reflect a read error. The CDR3 region has the DNA TGTGCCAGCAGCACTCGACTGGCGCAAGGGACCCAGTACTTC. It translates to CASSTRLAQGTQYF. This chain uses TRBV9 with TRBJ2-5; D ambiguous. The CDR3 length is 14 residues. Per germline, CDR1 SGDLS and CDR2 YYNGEE.

This chain connects TRBV13 to TRBJ1-1; D is perhaps TRBD1 (6 bases). V was pared by 3 bases and J by 4 bases, with 9 bases between. The CDR3 is 13 residues long. Germline CDR1 is PRHDT and CDR2 is FYEKMQ (reference sequence). DNA of the CDR3: TGTGCCAGCAGCTTGAGAGGGGGCACTGAAGCTTTCTTT. Translating gives CASSLRGGTEAFF.

The chain carries TRBV20-1 and TRBJ1-6; possibly TRBD1 for D (5 bases). The CDR3 totals 13 residues. Looked up from germline, CDR1 is DFQATT and CDR2 is SNEGSKA (reference sequence). Trimming took 1 base from V and 10 from J, leaving 11 bases between them. CDR3 sequence reads: CSARGRALSPLHF. In nucleotides, the CDR3 is TGCAGTGCTAGAGGCAGGGCCCTATCACCCCTCCACTTT.

This clonotype was found once. The chain links TRBV19 to TRBJ1-5, with 9 bases that match TRBD1. CDR3 length: 15 amino acids. The germline gives CDR1 LNHDA, CDR2 SQIVND (reference sequence). V shed 7 bases and J 0 bases; nucleotides not matched to a gene: 4. The CDR3 DNA reads TGTGCCAGTACCGGGACAGGGAATAGCAATCAGCCCCAGCATTTT. Protein sequence: CASTGTGNSNQPQHF.

The chain has TRBV24-1 and TRBJ2-2; no clear D gene. The CDR3 totals 14 residues. Trimming cost V 4 bases and J 1 base, with 6 bases left between them. Germline V gives CDR1 KGHDR, CDR2 SFDVKD. The DNA of the CDR3 is TGTGCCACCAGTGAGGCCAAGAACACCGGGGAGCTGTTTTTT. This codes for CATSEAKNTGELFF.

This sequence joins TRBV15 and TRBJ2-7; D is undetermined. The CDR3 is made up of 12 amino acids. Trimming shortened V by 1 base and J by 5 bases, and 6 bases separated the two germline ends. Germline V lookup: CDR1 LNHNV, CDR2 YYDKDF (reference sequence). The CDR3 DNA sequence: TGTGCCACCAGCAGAGCCAGCAACGAGCAGTACTTC. Translating gives CATSRASNEQYF.

The CDR3 spells CAWSGLGGSKETQYF. The CDR3 bases are TGTGCCTGGAGTGGACTGGGAGGGTCCAAAGAGACCCAGTACTTC. The chain employs TRBV30 and TRBJ2-5, with 7 bases aligning to TRBD2. Germline V lookup: CDR1 GTSNPN, CDR2 SVGIG (reference sequence). The J segment lost 3 bases and the V segment lost 1 base, leaving 8 bases of the junction unmatched. This CDR3 is built from 15 residues.